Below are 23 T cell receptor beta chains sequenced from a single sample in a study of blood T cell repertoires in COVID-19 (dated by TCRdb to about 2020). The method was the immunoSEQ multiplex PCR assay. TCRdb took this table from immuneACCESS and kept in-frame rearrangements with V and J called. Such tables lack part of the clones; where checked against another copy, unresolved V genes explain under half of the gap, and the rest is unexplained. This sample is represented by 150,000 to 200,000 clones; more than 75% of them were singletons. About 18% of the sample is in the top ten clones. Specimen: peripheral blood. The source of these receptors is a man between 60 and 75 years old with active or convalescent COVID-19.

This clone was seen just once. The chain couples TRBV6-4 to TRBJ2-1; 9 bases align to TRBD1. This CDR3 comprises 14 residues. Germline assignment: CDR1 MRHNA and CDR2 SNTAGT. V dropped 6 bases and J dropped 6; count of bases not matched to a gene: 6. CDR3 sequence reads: CASSGTGNRNEQFF. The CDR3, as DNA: TGTGCCAGCAGCGGGACAGGGAATCGCAATGAGCAGTTCTTC.

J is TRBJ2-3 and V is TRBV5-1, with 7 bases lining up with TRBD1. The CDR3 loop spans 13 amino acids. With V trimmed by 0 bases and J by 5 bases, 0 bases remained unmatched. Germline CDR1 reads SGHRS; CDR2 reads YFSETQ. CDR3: CASSLGTGDTQYF. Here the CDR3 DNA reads TGCGCCAGCAGCTTGGGGACAGGAGATACGCAGTATTTT.

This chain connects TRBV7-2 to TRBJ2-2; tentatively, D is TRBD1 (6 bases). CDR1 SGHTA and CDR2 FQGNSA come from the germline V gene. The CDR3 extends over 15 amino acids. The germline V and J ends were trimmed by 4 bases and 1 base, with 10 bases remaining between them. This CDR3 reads CASSSGGVNTGELFF. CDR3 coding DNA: TGTGCCAGCAGCTCTGGGGGCGTGAACACCGGGGAGCTGTTTTTT.

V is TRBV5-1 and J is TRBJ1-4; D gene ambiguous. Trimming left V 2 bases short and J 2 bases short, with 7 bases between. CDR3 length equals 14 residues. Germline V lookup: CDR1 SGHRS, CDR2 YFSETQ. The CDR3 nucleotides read TGCGCCAGCAGCTTTACTTCCACTAATGAAAAACTGTTTTTT. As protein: CASSFTSTNEKLFF.

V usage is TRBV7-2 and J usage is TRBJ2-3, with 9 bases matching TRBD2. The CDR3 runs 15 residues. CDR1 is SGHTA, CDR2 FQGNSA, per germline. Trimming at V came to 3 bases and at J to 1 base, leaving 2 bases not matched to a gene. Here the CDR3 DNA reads TGTGCCAGCAGCTTCATAGCGGGGGGCACAGATACGCAGTATTTT. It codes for CASSFIAGGTDTQYF.

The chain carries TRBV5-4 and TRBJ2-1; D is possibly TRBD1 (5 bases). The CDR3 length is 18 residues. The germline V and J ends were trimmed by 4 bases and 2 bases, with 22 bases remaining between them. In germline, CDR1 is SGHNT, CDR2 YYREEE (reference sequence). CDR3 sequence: CASSPTALAGNPYNEQFF. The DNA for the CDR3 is TGTGCCAGCAGCCCTACAGCCCTGGCAGGGAACCCCTACAATGAGCAGTTCTTC.

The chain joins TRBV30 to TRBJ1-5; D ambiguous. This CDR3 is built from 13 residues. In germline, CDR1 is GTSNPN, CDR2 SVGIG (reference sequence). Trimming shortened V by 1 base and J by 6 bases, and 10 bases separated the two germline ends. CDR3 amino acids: CAWSGGGSQPQHF. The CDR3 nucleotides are TGTGCCTGGAGTGGTGGAGGGTCTCAGCCCCAGCATTTT.

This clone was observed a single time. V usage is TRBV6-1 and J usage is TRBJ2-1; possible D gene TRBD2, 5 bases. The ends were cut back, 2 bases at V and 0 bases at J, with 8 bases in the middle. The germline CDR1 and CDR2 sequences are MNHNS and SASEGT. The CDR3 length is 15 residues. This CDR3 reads CASSERRFSYNEQFF. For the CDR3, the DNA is TGTGCCAGCAGTGAACGGAGGTTCTCCTACAATGAGCAGTTCTTC.

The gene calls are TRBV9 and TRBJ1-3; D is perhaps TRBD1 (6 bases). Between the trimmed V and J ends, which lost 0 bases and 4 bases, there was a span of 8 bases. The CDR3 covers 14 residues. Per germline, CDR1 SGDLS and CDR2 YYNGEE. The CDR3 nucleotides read TGTGCCAGCAGCGTAGTTGACAGGGGAAACACCATATATTTT. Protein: CASSVVDRGNTIYF.

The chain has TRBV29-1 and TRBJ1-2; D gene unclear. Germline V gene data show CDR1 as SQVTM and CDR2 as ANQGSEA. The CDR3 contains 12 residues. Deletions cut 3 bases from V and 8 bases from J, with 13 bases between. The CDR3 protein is CSVEAGWWGYTF. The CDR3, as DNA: TGCAGCGTTGAGGCAGGTTGGTGGGGCTACACCTTC.

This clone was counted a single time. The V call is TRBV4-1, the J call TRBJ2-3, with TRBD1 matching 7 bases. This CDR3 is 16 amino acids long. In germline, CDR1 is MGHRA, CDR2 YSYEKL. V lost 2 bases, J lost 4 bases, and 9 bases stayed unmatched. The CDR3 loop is CASSQSADRLSDTQYF. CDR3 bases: TGCGCCAGCAGCCAATCGGCGGACAGGCTTTCAGATACGCAGTATTTT.

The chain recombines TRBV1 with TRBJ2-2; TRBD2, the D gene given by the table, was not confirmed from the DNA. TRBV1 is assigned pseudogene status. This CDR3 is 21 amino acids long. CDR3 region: CTSSQDLLKGRGPRNTGELFF. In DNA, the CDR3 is TGCACCAGCAGCCAAGACCTACTGAAGGGGCGGGGGCCTCGAAACACCGGGGAGCTGTTTTTT.

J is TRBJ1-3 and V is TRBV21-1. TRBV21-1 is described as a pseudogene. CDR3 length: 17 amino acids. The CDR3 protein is CASSKAPRTGSGNTIYF. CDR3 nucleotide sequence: TGTGCCAGCAGCAAAGCCCCGCGTACGGGGTCTGGAAACACCATATATTTT.

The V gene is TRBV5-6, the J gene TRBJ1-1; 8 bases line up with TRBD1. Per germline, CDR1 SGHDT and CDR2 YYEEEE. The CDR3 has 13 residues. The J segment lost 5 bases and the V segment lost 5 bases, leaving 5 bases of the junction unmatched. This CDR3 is CASSQGARTEAFF. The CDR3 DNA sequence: TGTGCCAGCAGTCAGGGGGCGCGGACTGAAGCTTTCTTT.

The CDR3 DNA reads TGTGCCAGCAGCCGGTCCTCTGGGGCTGATGGAAACACCATATATTTT. This translates into CASSRSSGADGNTIYF. The chain uses TRBV5-5 and TRBJ1-3, with D possibly matching TRBD1 (5 bases). This CDR3 has 16 amino acids. V was trimmed by 4 bases and J by 3 bases, leaving 17 bases between them. CDR1 and CDR2 (germline): SGHKS, YYEKEE (reference sequence).

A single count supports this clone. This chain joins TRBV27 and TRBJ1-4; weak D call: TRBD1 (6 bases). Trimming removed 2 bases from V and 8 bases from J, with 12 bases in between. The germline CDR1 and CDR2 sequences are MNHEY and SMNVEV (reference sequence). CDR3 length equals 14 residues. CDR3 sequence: CASSLGPGAEKLFF. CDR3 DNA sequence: TGTGCCAGCAGTTTAGGGCCAGGGGCGGAAAAACTGTTTTTT.

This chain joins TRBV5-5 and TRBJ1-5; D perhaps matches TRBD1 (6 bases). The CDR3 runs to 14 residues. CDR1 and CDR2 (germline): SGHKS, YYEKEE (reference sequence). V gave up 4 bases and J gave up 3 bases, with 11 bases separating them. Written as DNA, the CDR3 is TGTGCCAGCAGCCTCCGGACAGACAATCAGCCCCAGCATTTT. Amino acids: CASSLRTDNQPQHF.

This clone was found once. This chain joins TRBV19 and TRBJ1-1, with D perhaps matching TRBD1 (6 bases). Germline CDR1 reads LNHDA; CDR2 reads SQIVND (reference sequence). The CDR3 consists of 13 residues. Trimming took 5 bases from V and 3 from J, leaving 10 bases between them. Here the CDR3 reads CASSPTGHTEAFF. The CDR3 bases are TGTGCCAGTAGTCCGACAGGCCACACTGAAGCTTTCTTT.

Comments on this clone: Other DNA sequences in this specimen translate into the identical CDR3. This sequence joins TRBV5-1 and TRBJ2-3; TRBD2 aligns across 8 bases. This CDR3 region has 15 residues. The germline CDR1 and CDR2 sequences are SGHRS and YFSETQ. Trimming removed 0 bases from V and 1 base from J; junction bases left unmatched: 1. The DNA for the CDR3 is TGCGCCAGCAGCTTGGCAGCGGGGGGCACAGATACGCAGTATTTT. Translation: CASSLAAGGTDTQYF.

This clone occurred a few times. The CDR3 DNA sequence: TGTGCCAGCAGTGAGAAACAGGGGTGGACTGAAGCTTTCTTT. Its protein is CASSEKQGWTEAFF. This chain joins TRBV6-1 and TRBJ1-1; TRBD1 matches at 7 bases. CDR1 and CDR2 from the germline V gene are MNHNS and SASEGT. Unmatched junction bases numbered 6, after V lost 3 bases and J lost 5 bases. The CDR3 sequence is 14 residues long.

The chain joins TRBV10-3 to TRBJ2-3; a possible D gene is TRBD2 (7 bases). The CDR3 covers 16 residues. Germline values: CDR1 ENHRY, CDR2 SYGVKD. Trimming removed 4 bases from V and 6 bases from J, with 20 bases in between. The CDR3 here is CAISGGGRGGRDTQYF. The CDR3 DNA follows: TGTGCCATCAGTGGTGGCGGGAGAGGGGGGAGGGATACGCAGTATTTT.

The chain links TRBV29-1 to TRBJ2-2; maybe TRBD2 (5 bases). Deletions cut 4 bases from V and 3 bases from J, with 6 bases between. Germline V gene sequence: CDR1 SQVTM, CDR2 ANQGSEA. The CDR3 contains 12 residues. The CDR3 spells CSVADYTGELFF. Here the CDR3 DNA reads TGCAGCGTTGCGGACTACACCGGGGAGCTGTTTTTT.

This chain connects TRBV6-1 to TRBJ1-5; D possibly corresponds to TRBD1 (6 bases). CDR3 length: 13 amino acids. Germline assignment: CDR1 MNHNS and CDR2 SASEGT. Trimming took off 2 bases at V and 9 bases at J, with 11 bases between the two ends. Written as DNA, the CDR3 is TGTGCCAGCAGTGAAAACAGGGTGGGGCCCCAGCATTTT. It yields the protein CASSENRVGPQHF.